This is a list of T cell receptor beta chains from one sample in a study of cytomegalovirus exposure and HLA in healthy donors. TCRdb keeps only in-frame clones here, not all; method: immunoSEQ multiplex PCR. The sample holds fewer than 250,000 clones, around nine tenths seen once. Sequencing was done on a sample of PBMCs. The receptors here all came from a man aged 18 to 29 in good health and CMV-seronegative. Each CDR3 is given with its conserved first and last residue. The D gene is left open where the match is weak. Clone size, where shown, is once, few, many, or a class for clones that have expanded.

TRBD1,TRBV27,TRBJ2-1,-,TGTGCCAGCAGACCGGGACAGGGCACATACAATGAGCAGTTCTTC,CASRPGQGTYNEQFF
-,TRBV29-1,TRBJ1-1,-,TGCAGCGTTGTTCTACCTGAAGCTTTCTTT,CSVVLPEAFF
-,TRBV18,TRBJ2-1,-,TGTGCCAGCTCACCAATAACTGCGGATGAGCAGTTCTTC,CASSPITADEQFF
TRBD1,TRBV7-2,TRBJ1-5,-,TGTGCCAGCAGCTTTGGGACAGGGGTCAATCAGCCCCAGCATTTT,CASSFGTGVNQPQHF
TRBD1,TRBV4-1,TRBJ2-7,-,TGCGCCAGCAGCCAGATCGGGGGACAGGGGTACGAGCAGTACTTC,CASSQIGGQGYEQYF
-,TRBV7-7,TRBJ1-1,few,TGTGCTAGCAGATTAGAGTTCAAGAGCTACACTGAAGCTTTCTTT,CASRLEFKSYTEAFF
-,TRBV18,TRBJ1-3,-,TGTGCCAGCTCACCCTCCTCTCAGGGAGGGACTGGAAACACCATATATTTT,CASSPSSQGGTGNTIYF
-,TRBV21-1,TRBJ1-5,-,TGTGCCAGCAGCAAAGACGTGGGACAGTATAGCAATCAGCCCCAGCATTTT,CASSKDVGQYSNQPQHF
TRBD1,TRBV9,TRBJ2-1,-,TGTGCCAGCAGCGTCCCCGGGACAGACAATGAGCAGTTCTTC,CASSVPGTDNEQFF
-,TRBV5-8,TRBJ1-6,-,TGTGCCAGCAGCTTGGACCGCGAACCCTATTCACCCCTCCACTTT,CASSLDREPYSPLHF
TRBD2,TRBV4-3,TRBJ2-1,-,TGCGCCAGCAGCCAAGGTTTTAGGACTAGCGGGAAAAATGAGCAGTTCTTC,CASSQGFRTSGKNEQFF
-,TRBV30,TRBJ1-1,-,TGTGCCTGCCGAGAGGGGGTGAACACTGAAGCTTTCTTT,CACREGVNTEAFF
TRBD1,TRBV11-2,TRBJ2-1,-,TGTGCCAGCAGACTGTCCGTAGGACAGGGTTCTAATGAGCAGTTCTTC,CASRLSVGQGSNEQFF
TRBD1,TRBV27,TRBJ2-7,-,TGTGCCAGCAGTGGACGGACAGGGGGCAACGAGCAGTACTTC,CASSGRTGGNEQYF
-,TRBV30,TRBJ2-1,-,TGTGCCTGGGAGCCCCAACTAGGCTACAATGAGCAGTTCTTC,CAWEPQLGYNEQFF
TRBD1,TRBV30,TRBJ1-2,-,TGTGCCTGGAGCAGGGACAGCGGTGGCTATGGCTACACCTTC,CAWSRDSGGYGYTF
TRBD2,TRBV18,TRBJ2-5,-,TGTGCCAGCTCACCAGGTAGCGGGGACCAAGAGACCCAGTACTTC,CASSPGSGDQETQYF
-,TRBV7-9,TRBJ1-1,once,TGTGCCAGCAGCTCGCTTTATGGGGAGATGGCTTTCTTT,CASSSLYGEMAFF
TRBD1,TRBV7-2,TRBJ1-2,few,TGTGCCAGCAGCCCAAGACAGGGGGCGGGTGGCTACACCTTC,CASSPRQGAGGYTF
TRBD1,TRBV18,TRBJ2-7,-,TGTGCCAGCTCACCTCGGACAGGGGGAAGGTACGAGCAGTACTTC,CASSPRTGGRYEQYF
-,TRBV7-9,TRBJ2-1,-,TGTGCCAGCAGCTTAAGGTGGGAGCTTCAGTTCTTC,CASSLRWELQFF
TRBD1,TRBV23-1,TRBJ2-7,-,TGCGCCAGCAGTCGGGGGACAGCCTACGAGCAGTACTTC,CASSRGTAYEQYF
-,TRBV28,TRBJ1-4,-,TGTGCCAGCAGCCGCAGGGAAGAAGGGGAAGGTGAAAAACTGTTTTTT,CASSRREEGEGEKLFF
-,TRBV27,TRBJ1-6,few,TGTGCCAGCACCTCGACAGTTAATTCACCCCTCCACTTT,CASTSTVNSPLHF
-,TRBV28,TRBJ1-6,once,TGTGCCAGCAGTTTAAGAGGTAATTCACCCCTCCACTTT,CASSLRGNSPLHF
TRBD2,TRBV9,TRBJ2-1,-,TGTGCCAGCAGCCCTAATCGGGTAGCGGGATACAATGAGCAGTTCTTC,CASSPNRVAGYNEQFF
-,TRBV4-3,TRBJ2-3,-,TGCGCCAGCAGCCAAGGGGGAGCATCTAGCACAGATACGCAGTATTTT,CASSQGGASSTDTQYF
-,TRBV6-1,TRBJ2-1,-,TGTGCCAGCATGGGGGGAGCAGCCTACAATGAGCAGTTCTTC,CASMGGAAYNEQFF
TRBD1,TRBV10-3,TRBJ1-1,-,TGTGCCATCAGTGGGACAGGGAACACTGAAGCTTTCTTT,CAISGTGNTEAFF
-,TRBV28,TRBJ2-7,once,TGTGCCAGCAGTTTAGGGAGCTCCTACGAGCAGTACTTC,CASSLGSSYEQYF
TRBD2,TRBV6-5,TRBJ2-7,-,TGTGCCAGCAGTTACGTGGGGGGGAACCCCCTCGAGCAGTACTTC,CASSYVGGNPLEQYF
TRBD1,TRBV27,TRBJ2-7,-,TGTGCCAGCAGTTCCTGGGGGACAGGGAGCTACGAGCAGTACTTC,CASSSWGTGSYEQYF
TRBD1,TRBV7-9,TRBJ2-1,-,TGTGCCAGCAGCTCTATTCAGGGGGCGACGCAGTTCTTC,CASSSIQGATQFF
TRBD2,TRBV7-2,TRBJ2-3,-,TGTGCCAGCAGCTTAGCGAGCGGGGCGACGGTTCATACGCAGTATTTT,CASSLASGATVHTQYF
-,TRBV4-2,TRBJ2-7,-,TGTGCCAGCAGCCAAGATTGGGCCGGACACCGCCCCTACGAGCAGTACTTC,CASSQDWAGHRPYEQYF
TRBD1,TRBV27,TRBJ2-7,-,TGTGCCAGCAGCCCCGGGACAGGGGGCATCGAGCAGTACTTC,CASSPGTGGIEQYF
-,TRBV10-1,TRBJ2-2,once,TGCGCCAGCAGTGGACCCCCAGGCACCGGGGAGCTGTTTTTT,CASSGPPGTGELFF
-,TRBV28,TRBJ1-2,-,TGTGCCAGCAGTAGTGGGGGGGACTATGGCTACACCTTC,CASSSGGDYGYTF
-,TRBV4-3,TRBJ2-3,-,TGCGCCAGCAGCCAAGATTATACTAGCACAGATACGCAGTATTTT,CASSQDYTSTDTQYF
TRBD1,TRBV6-6,TRBJ1-6,-,TGTGCCAGCAGTACCGTGACAGGGTCGAATTCACCCCTCCACTTT,CASSTVTGSNSPLHF
TRBD2,TRBV4-1,TRBJ2-7,-,TGCGCCAGCAGCCAAGATTGGGGACTAGCGGTACCCCCCCTCAACTACGAGCAGTACTTC,CASSQDWGLAVPPLNYEQYF
-,TRBV4-1,TRBJ2-7,-,TGCGCCAGCAGCCAAGCCAGGGGAGAGTCCTACGAGCAGTACTTC,CASSQARGESYEQYF
-,TRBV28,TRBJ1-2,-,TGTGCCAGCAGGGTGGAGTCCTATGGCTACACCTTC,CASRVESYGYTF
TRBD1,TRBV7-2,TRBJ1-2,-,TGTGCCAGCAGCTTAGATGGAATTCGGACAGGGGACAACACCTTC,CASSLDGIRTGDNTF
TRBD1,TRBV5-1,TRBJ2-3,once,TGCGCCAGCAGCTCGGGACAGGGGGGCATCCGGGATACGCAGTATTTT,CASSSGQGGIRDTQYF
-,TRBV28,TRBJ1-1,-,TGTGCCAGCCAGATACAGGGTGGAGGCACTGAAGCTTTCTTT,CASQIQGGGTEAFF
-,TRBV27,TRBJ1-1,-,TGTGCCAGCAGTTTAAATTCGGGGGGCTTCTCTGAAGCTTTCTTT,CASSLNSGGFSEAFF
TRBD1,TRBV7-2,TRBJ2-5,-,TGTGCCAGCAGCCGGGACAGGGGGCAAGAGACCCAGTACTTC,CASSRDRGQETQYF
TRBD1,TRBV27,TRBJ1-5,-,TGTGCCAGCACGAATACAGGGGGCAATCAGCCCCAGCATTTT,CASTNTGGNQPQHF
TRBD1,TRBV5-8,TRBJ1-2,few,TGTGCCAGCAGCCATCGGACAGGGTATTATGGCTACACCTTC,CASSHRTGYYGYTF
TRBD1,TRBV28,TRBJ1-5,-,TGTGCCAGCAGTCCTAGGTACAGGGGGCAGCGGCAGCCCCAGCATTTT,CASSPRYRGQRQPQHF
-,TRBV4-1,TRBJ2-2,few,TGCGCCAGCAGCCAAGACCATGGGGCCACCGGGGAGCTGTTTTTT,CASSQDHGATGELFF
TRBD1,TRBV7-2,TRBJ1-1,-,TGTGCCAGCAGCTCTCTTAGACAGGGAAGTCTGTCAGCTTTCTTT,CASSSLRQGSLSAFF
-,TRBV11-2,TRBJ2-3,-,TGTGCCAGCAGCTTCCAGGGCCATACGCAGTATTTT,CASSFQGHTQYF
-,TRBV11-2,TRBJ1-2,once,TGTGCCAGCAGCTCCACACAGAAAAACTATGGCTACACCTTC,CASSSTQKNYGYTF
TRBD1,TRBV6-7,TRBJ2-5,-,TGTGCCAGCAGCCCCGGACAGGGGGAAGAGACCCAGTACTTC,CASSPGQGEETQYF
TRBD2,TRBV2,TRBJ2-5,-,TGTGCCAGCGTCCCTAGCGGGTGGAAAGAGACCCAGTACTTC,CASVPSGWKETQYF
TRBD1,TRBV27,TRBJ1-4,once,TGTGCCAGCAGTTCCCGACAGGGACAGGAAAAACTGTTTTTT,CASSSRQGQEKLFF
-,TRBV19,TRBJ1-2,-,TGTGCCAGTAGTATAGCGTCTGGCTACACCTTC,CASSIASGYTF